What follows are 14 T cell receptor beta chains derived from one specimen sequenced in a study of blood T cells in healthy people across ages. A second PCR of about 7 to 12 cycles used a sample-barcoded 5' primer and a J-beta primer mix. Each CDR3 protein gets one entry after TCRdb re-called the 5' RACE reads with MiXCR. The table has about 640,000 distinct CDR3 sequences, around 54% seen once. The specimen sequenced was blood. Receptors originate from a man in his sixties in good health.

The V and J genes are TRBV6-5 and TRBJ2-4; 8 bases map to TRBD1. The J call may be in error: the DNA end matches TRBJ2-7 better. The CDR3 contains 15 residues. Germline V gene sequence: CDR1 MNHEY, CDR2 SVGAGI. The CDR3 protein is CASSYGPTGAYEQYF. The CDR3 DNA is TGTGCCAGCAGTTACGGGCCGACAGGGGCCTACGAGCAGTACTTC.

The V call is TRBV5-1, the J call TRBJ2-1; tentatively, D is TRBD2 (6 bases). This CDR3 has 15 amino acids. Germline V gene data show CDR1 as SGHRS and CDR2 as YFSETQ. V lost 1 base and J 3 bases, leaving 11 bases between the germline ends. In DNA, the CDR3 is TGCGCCAGCAGCTTGATGGGGGGTAACTACAATGAGCAGTTCTTC. It specifies CASSLMGGNYNEQFF.

V and J are TRBV11-1 and TRBJ2-3; D may be TRBD2 (5 bases). V gave up 2 bases and J gave up 6 bases, with 15 bases separating them. The CDR3 length is 15 residues. CDR1 SGHAT and CDR2 FQDESV come from the germline V gene (reference sequence). CDR3 sequence (DNA): TGTGCCAGCAGCTTAAGACGTGCCCTAGCCGATACGCAGTATTTT. Its protein is CASSLRRALADTQYF. Looking up the rest from reference TRBV11-1 and TRBJ2-3 gives the full variable domain: EAEVAQSPRYKITEKSQAVAFWCDPISGHATLYWYRQILGQGPELLVQFQDESVVDDSQLPKDRFSAERLKGVDSTLKIQPAELGDSAMYLCASSLRRALADTQYFGPGTRLTVL.

The rearrangement uses TRBV6-4 and TRBJ2-3; D remains unclear. Per germline, CDR1 MRHNA and CDR2 SNTAGT. The V gene lost 1 base and the J gene lost 2 bases, with 4 bases spanning the gap. The CDR3 covers 13 residues. CDR3 protein: CASSDLVTDTQYF. CDR3 coding DNA: TGTGCCAGCAGTGACTTAGTCACAGATACGCAGTATTTT.

The chain employs TRBV11-2 and TRBJ2-5; D ambiguous. This CDR3 has 14 residues. Germline V lookup: CDR1 SGHAT, CDR2 FQNNGV. Trimming took off 2 bases at V and 4 bases at J, with 11 bases between the two ends. The CDR3 DNA follows: TGTGCCAGCAGCTTAAACCCCAGTCGAGAGACCCAGTACTTC. Translating gives CASSLNPSRETQYF. Together with reference TRBV11-2 and TRBJ2-5, the CDR3 gives the full variable domain: EAGVAQSPRYKIIEKRQSVAFWCNPISGHATLYWYQQILGQGPKLLIQFQNNGVVDDSQLPKDRFSAERLKGVDSTLKIQPAKLEDSAVYLCASSLNPSRETQYFGPGTRLLVL.

This clonotype was counted only a few times. The gene calls are TRBV10-3 and TRBJ2-1; 14 nucleotides agree with TRBD2. The CDR3 runs 20 residues. Germline CDR1 reads ENHRY; CDR2 reads SYGVKD. With 6 bases clipped from V and 0 bases from J, the junction kept 13 bases outside the gene matches. Written as DNA, the CDR3 is TGTGCCATCAGCCCCAGGACTAGCGGGGGGCCCCGAAGCTCCTACAATGAGCAGTTCTTC. It translates to CAISPRTSGGPRSSYNEQFF.

About this clonotype: The junction departs from the called germline gene at one end, perhaps through a read error. The chain joins TRBV7-9 to TRBJ2-7; 11 positions agree with TRBD2. Germline lookup yields CDR1 SEHNR and CDR2 FQNEAQ (reference sequence). This CDR3 region has 18 residues. The CDR3 DNA sequence: TGTGCCAGCAGCTTTCTAGCGGGGGGAGAACCCCGCTCCTACGGGCAGTACTTC. Its translation is CASSFLAGGEPRSYGQYF.

V and J are TRBV5-1 and TRBJ1-1, with a tentative D call TRBD1 (5 bases). The V end was cut by 8 bases, the J end by 0 bases, with 11 bases between. Per the germline V gene, CDR1 is SGHRS and CDR2 is YFSETQ. The CDR3 covers 13 residues. CDR3 coding DNA: TGCGCCAGTTGGGGCGGGGTGAACACTGAAGCTTTCTTT. This codes for CASWGGVNTEAFF.

The rearrangement links TRBV28 to TRBJ1-6, with 11 bases identical to TRBD1. This CDR3 contains 17 residues. V lost 3 bases to trimming and J lost 8 bases; unmatched junction nucleotides: 9. CDR1 is MDHEN, CDR2 SYDVKM, per germline. For the CDR3, the DNA is TGTGCCAGCAGTTTCCCCTGGGACAGGGGGAAACATTCACCCCTCCACTTT. Protein: CASSFPWDRGKHSPLHF.

V is TRBV6-2 or TRBV6-3 and J is TRBJ2-5; 13 bases are shared with TRBD2. The CDR3 extends over 18 amino acids. Germline V gene lookup returns CDR1 MNHEY and CDR2 SVGEGT. The V gene end was trimmed by 0 bases and the J gene end by 2 bases; junction bases not matched to a gene: 6. CDR3: CASSYSPGLAGDQETQYF. For the CDR3, the DNA is TGTGCCAGCAGTTACTCCCCAGGACTAGCGGGGGATCAAGAGACCCAGTACTTC.

The rearrangement links TRBV4-2 to TRBJ2-2, with 7 bases aligning to TRBD2. V was clipped by 4 bases and J by 7 bases; unmatched bases: 6. Germline V gene lookup returns CDR1 LGHNA and CDR2 YNFKEQ. The CDR3 sequence is 14 residues long. The CDR3 DNA is TGTGCCAGCAGCCGAACTAGCGAGGGCGGGGAGCTGTTTTTT. Protein sequence: CASSRTSEGGELFF.

This clonotype was picked up a small number of times. The CDR3 here is CSADTSGGYNEQFF. CDR3 DNA sequence: TGCAGTGCGGATACTAGCGGGGGTTACAATGAGCAGTTCTTC. The chain recombines TRBV20-1 with TRBJ2-1; 11 bases map to TRBD2. Germline CDR1 and CDR2: DFQATT and SNEGSKA (reference sequence). J was trimmed by 4 bases and V by 6 bases; bases with no gene match: 5. CDR3 length equals 14 residues.

V usage is TRBV5-1 and J usage is TRBJ1-1; the D gene is possibly TRBD1 (6 bases). Trimming pared 5 bases from V and 5 bases from J, leaving 19 bases between. The CDR3 is 15 amino acids. Per germline, CDR1 SGHRS and CDR2 YFSETQ. The CDR3, as DNA: TGCGCCAGCAGAGTAGTAGCGGGGGCAGCGACTGAAGCTTTCTTT. The encoded protein is CASRVVAGAATEAFF.

This clonotype appeared many times. The rearrangement links TRBV6-7 to TRBJ2-3; D is undetermined. TRBV6-7 is an ORF, with its function uncertain. V lost 2 bases, J lost 2 bases, and 14 bases lay in between. The CDR3 length is 16 residues. CDR3 residues: CASSYLGGDLTDTQYF. In nucleotides, the CDR3 is TGTGCCAGCAGTTACCTTGGCGGAGATCTCACAGATACGCAGTATTTT.